This paragraph covers one TCR beta chain sequence. Antigen specificity is unknown. This table comes from immunoSEQ multiplex PCR, and its TCRdb copy is limited to in-frame clones, with some not included. This table has under 150,000 clones, around nine tenths appearing once. This sample stems from a study of T cell responses to AZD1222 COVID-19 vaccine. Study summary: Pooled in the analysis were second doses at about 4 or about 12 weeks. Study-wide results and caveats: Seropositive status at baseline applied to only a handful of AZD1222 recipients.

Per the germline V gene, CDR1 is SNHLY and CDR2 is FYNNEI. The V gene lost 7 bases and the J gene lost 8 bases, with 17 bases spanning the gap. This CDR3 has 14 amino acids. The material sequenced was peripheral blood, taken on day 0 of AZD1222 vaccination. This receptor was taken from an adult in good health. This chain uses TRBV2 with TRBJ1-4; possibly TRBD1 for D (6 bases). The chain's CDR3 is CASKATSGGEKLFF. For the CDR3, the DNA is TGTGCCAGCAAAGCAACTTCGGGGGGCGAAAAACTGTTTTTT.